These 11 T cell receptor beta chains originate from one sample sequenced in a study of cytomegalovirus exposure and HLA in healthy donors. The PCR had 60 Vbeta and 13 Jbeta primers. Here immunoSEQ multiplex PCR was the method, and the copy in TCRdb shows in-frame clones only, minus some. The table for this sample gives some 110,000 clones. Material for sequencing was PBMCs. All receptors derive from a man aged 35 to 55 in good health and CMV-seronegative.

The V call is TRBV5-1, the J call TRBJ2-3, with 12 bases lining up with TRBD2. The CDR3 is made up of 16 amino acids. The J segment lost 4 bases and the V segment lost 0 bases, leaving 3 bases of the junction unmatched. CDR1 and CDR2 (germline): SGHRS, YFSETQ. CDR3 region: CASSLGLAGGSDTQYF. CDR3 DNA sequence: TGCGCCAGCAGCTTGGGCCTAGCGGGAGGGTCAGATACGCAGTATTTT.

This rearrangement joins TRBV7-9 to TRBJ1-3; no firm D call. CDR1 is SEHNR and CDR2 is FQNEAQ in the germline V gene (reference sequence). V lost 1 base to trimming and J lost 8 bases, with 9 bases between them. This CDR3 is built from 13 residues. The CDR3 DNA sequence: TGTGCCAGCAGCTTAGTTGGCGGGGACACCATATATTTT. It yields the protein CASSLVGGDTIYF.

The chain has TRBV14 and TRBJ2-2; a possible D gene is TRBD2 (6 bases). Trimming pared 0 bases from V and 4 bases from J, leaving 18 bases between. The CDR3 runs to 18 residues. The V gene's germline CDR1 is SGHDN and CDR2 FVKESK. This CDR3 reads CASSQDGVETGVTGELFF. CDR3 bases: TGTGCCAGCAGCCAAGACGGGGTCGAAACGGGAGTCACCGGGGAGCTGTTTTTT.

Details on this clone: Other DNA sequences in this sample translate to the same CDR3. The V call is TRBV5-4, the J call TRBJ2-5; TRBD1 matches at 10 bases. V shed 5 bases, J shed 2 bases, and the junction held 3 bases outside the gene matches. This CDR3 has 14 amino acids. In germline, CDR1 is SGHNT, CDR2 YYREEE (reference sequence). The CDR3 DNA reads as TGTGCCAGCAGTTCGGGACAGGGGCAAGAGACCCAGTACTTC. As protein: CASSSGQGQETQYF.

The chain joins TRBV6-8 to TRBJ1-5; D is perhaps TRBD1 (5 bases). Looked up from germline, CDR1 is MNHGY and CDR2 is SAAAGT. The CDR3 is 17 amino acids. V was pared by 0 bases and J by 2 bases, with 14 bases between. The CDR3 reads CASSYSRTLLGNQPQHF. CDR3 in DNA: TGTGCCAGCAGTTACTCGCGGACACTGTTGGGCAATCAGCCCCAGCATTTT.

The chain employs TRBV2 and TRBJ1-5; 9 bases agree with TRBD1. V lost 4 bases, J lost 2 bases, and 0 bases stayed unmatched. The CDR3 length is 14 residues. CDR1 is SNHLY, CDR2 FYNNEI, per germline. The CDR3 bases are TGTGCCAGCAGTGGGGACAGGGGCAATCAGCCCCAGCATTTT. It yields the protein CASSGDRGNQPQHF.

This sequence joins TRBV28 and TRBJ2-3; D is perhaps TRBD2 (6 bases). Germline-derived CDR1 and CDR2 are MDHEN and SYDVKM. V was pared by 4 bases and J by 10 bases, with 24 bases between. The CDR3 is 16 residues long. For the CDR3, the DNA is TGTGCCAGCAGTTCCCCGCGGGGAGGCGGGGAGCTGGCGCAGTATTTT. Residues: CASSSPRGGGELAQYF.

The chain combines TRBV7-6 with TRBJ1-6; no definite D call. V lost 3 bases and J lost 11, with 11 bases in between. The CDR3 length is 13 residues. The germline gives CDR1 SGHVS, CDR2 FNYEAQ. Here the CDR3 reads CASSLRAPAPLHF. The DNA of the CDR3 is TGTGCCAGCAGCTTGAGGGCTCCGGCACCCCTCCACTTT.

The chain employs TRBV7-6 and TRBJ2-2; D gene ambiguous. The CDR3 runs to 12 residues. V was trimmed by 5 bases and J by 5 bases, leaving 6 bases between them. CDR1 and CDR2 from the germline V gene are SGHVS and FNYEAQ. The CDR3 region has the DNA TGTGCCAGCAGCGTCCAAACCGGGGAGCTGTTTTTT. Amino acids: CASSVQTGELFF.

The chain employs TRBV5-1 and TRBJ2-5; the match to TRBD1 covers 8 bases. Germline values: CDR1 SGHRS, CDR2 YFSETQ. The CDR3 totals 16 residues. The ends lost 0 bases at V and 2 bases at J; junction bases unmatched: 6. CDR3: CASSLAAGGGQETQYF. CDR3 in DNA: TGCGCCAGCAGCTTGGCGGCAGGGGGCGGGCAAGAGACCCAGTACTTC.

The chain couples TRBV11-2 to TRBJ2-7; 7 nucleotides match TRBD2. The CDR3 is 15 amino acids. Trimming took 2 bases from V and 2 from J; bases not matched to a gene: 6. CDR1 is SGHAT and CDR2 is FQNNGV in the germline V gene. The CDR3 DNA reads TGTGCCAGCAGCTTAAATGCGGGGGAAACCTACGAGCAGTACTTC. Its translation: CASSLNAGETYEQYF.